The TCR beta chain under discussion was sequenced for a study of CD8 T cells in Susac syndrome. Whole-study context: Among the Susac syndrome patients sequenced, about 6 had active disease and fewer than 10 were in remission.

Both CD4+ and CD8+ T cells were negatively isolated, and TEMRA cells underwent FACS enrichment. The count of this clonotype is one. An input of about 0.45 to 1 ug of RNA was subjected to reverse transcription using random hexamers. Amplification of TCR beta CDR3 across 54 Vbeta and 13 Jbeta was performed with immunoSEQ multiplex PCR. MiXCR, applied by TCRdb to the immunoSEQ multiplex PCR reads, yields one record per CDR3 protein. Among around 150,000 distinct CDR3 sequences listed, approximately 96% were seen once. Trimming left V 3 bases short and J 2 bases short, with 20 bases between. The germline gives CDR1 KGHSH, CDR2 LQKENI. The CDR3 is made up of 18 amino acids.

This clonotype was obtained from a human donor with Susac syndrome. The chain is built from TRBV18 and TRBJ2-1, with D possibly called TRBD1 or TRBD2 (5 bases each). Sequencing was done on a sample of CD4+ T cells from PBMCs. The CDR3 DNA sequence: TGTGCCAGCTCACCCAGTATCGGACCGGGGCCCACCTACAATGAGCAGTTCTTC. Its translation is CASSPSIGPGPTYNEQFF.